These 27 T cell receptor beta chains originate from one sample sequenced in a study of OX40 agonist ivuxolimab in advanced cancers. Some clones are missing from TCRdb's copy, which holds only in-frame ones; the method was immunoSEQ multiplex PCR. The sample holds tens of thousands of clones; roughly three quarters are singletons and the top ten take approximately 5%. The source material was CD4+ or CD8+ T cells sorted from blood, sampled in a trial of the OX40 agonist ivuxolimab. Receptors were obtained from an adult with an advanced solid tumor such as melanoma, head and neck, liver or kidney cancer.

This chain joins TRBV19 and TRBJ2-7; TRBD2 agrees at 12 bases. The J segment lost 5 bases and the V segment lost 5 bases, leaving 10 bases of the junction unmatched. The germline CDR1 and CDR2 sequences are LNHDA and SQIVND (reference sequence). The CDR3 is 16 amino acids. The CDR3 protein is CASSQRRTSGTHEQYF. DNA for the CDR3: TGTGCCAGTAGTCAAAGACGGACTAGCGGGACCCACGAGCAGTACTTC.

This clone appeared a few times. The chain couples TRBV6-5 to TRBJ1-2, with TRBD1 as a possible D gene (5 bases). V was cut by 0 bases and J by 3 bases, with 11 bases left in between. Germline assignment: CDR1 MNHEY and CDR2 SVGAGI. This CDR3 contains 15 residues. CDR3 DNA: TGTGCCAGCAGTTACTCGGAAAAGGGGTACTATGGCTACACCTTC. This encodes CASSYSEKGYYGYTF.

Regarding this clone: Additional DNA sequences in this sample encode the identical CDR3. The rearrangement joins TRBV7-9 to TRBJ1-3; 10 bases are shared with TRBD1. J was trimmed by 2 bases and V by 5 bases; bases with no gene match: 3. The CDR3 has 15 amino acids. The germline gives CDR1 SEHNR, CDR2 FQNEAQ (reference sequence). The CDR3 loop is CASSRQGAAGNTIYF. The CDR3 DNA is TGTGCCAGCAGCCGACAGGGGGCAGCTGGAAACACCATATATTTT. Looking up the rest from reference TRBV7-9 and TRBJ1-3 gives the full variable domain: DTGVSQNPRHKITKRGQNVTFRCDPISEHNRLYWYRQTLGQGPEFLTYFQNEAQLEKSRLLSDRFSAERPKGSFSTLEIQRTEQGDSAMYLCASSRQGAAGNTIYFGEGSWLTVV.

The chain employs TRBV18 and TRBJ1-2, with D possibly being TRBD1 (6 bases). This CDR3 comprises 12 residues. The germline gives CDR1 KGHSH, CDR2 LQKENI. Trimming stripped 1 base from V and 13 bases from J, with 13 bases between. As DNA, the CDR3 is TGTGCCAGCTCACCACAGGACAGCCACCCCACCTTC. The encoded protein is CASSPQDSHPTF.

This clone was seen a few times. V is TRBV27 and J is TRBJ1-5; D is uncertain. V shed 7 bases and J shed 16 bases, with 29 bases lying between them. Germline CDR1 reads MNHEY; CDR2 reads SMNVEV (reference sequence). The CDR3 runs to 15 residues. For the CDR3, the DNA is TGTGCCAGCATCTTAGGTCCTCGGGCCGGGTCGGCCCGACATTTT. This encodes CASILGPRAGSARHF.

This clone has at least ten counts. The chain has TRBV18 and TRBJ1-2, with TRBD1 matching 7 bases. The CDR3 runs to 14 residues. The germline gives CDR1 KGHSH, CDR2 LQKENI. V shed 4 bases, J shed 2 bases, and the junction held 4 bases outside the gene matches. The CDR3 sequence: CASSQGQRNYGYTF. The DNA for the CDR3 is TGTGCCAGCTCACAGGGACAGAGGAACTATGGCTACACCTTC.

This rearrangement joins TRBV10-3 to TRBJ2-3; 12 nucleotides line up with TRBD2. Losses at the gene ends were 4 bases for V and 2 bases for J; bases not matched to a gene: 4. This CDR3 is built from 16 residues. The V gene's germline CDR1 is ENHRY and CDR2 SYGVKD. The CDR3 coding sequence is TGTGCCATCAGTGCCGCTAGCGGGGGGGCCACAGATACGCAGTATTTT. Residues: CAISAASGGATDTQYF.

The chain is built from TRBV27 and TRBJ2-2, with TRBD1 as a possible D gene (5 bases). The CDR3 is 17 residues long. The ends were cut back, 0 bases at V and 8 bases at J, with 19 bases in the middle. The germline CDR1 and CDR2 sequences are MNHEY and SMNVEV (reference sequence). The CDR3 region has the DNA TGTGCCAGCAGTTTATCGAGGCAGCCGACAGTCTTAGGGGAGCTGTTTTTT. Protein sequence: CASSLSRQPTVLGELFF.

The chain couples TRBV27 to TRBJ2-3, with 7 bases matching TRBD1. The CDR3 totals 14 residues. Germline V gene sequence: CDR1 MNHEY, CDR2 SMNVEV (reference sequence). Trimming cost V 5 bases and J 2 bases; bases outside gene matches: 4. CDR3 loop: CASSRDRATDTQYF. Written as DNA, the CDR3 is TGTGCCAGCAGTCGCGACAGGGCCACAGATACGCAGTATTTT.

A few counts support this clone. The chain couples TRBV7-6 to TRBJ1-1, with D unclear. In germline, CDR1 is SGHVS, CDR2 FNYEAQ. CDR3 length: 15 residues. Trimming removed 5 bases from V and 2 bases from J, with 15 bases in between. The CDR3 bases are TGTGCCAGCAGCCCCCAGACGGACCCTAACACTGAAGCTTTCTTT. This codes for CASSPQTDPNTEAFF.

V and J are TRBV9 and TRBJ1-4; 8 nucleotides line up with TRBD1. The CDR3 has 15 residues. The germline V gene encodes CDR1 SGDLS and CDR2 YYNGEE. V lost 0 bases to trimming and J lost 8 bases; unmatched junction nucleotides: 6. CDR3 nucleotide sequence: TGTGCCAGCAGCGTAGCCGGGACAGGAGGGGAAAAACTGTTTTTT. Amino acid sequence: CASSVAGTGGEKLFF.

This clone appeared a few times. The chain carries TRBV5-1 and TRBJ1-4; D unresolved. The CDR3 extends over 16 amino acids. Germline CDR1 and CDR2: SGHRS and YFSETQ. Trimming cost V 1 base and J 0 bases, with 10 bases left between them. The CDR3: CASSLRGPATNEKLFF. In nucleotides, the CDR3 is TGCGCCAGCAGCTTGCGGGGTCCCGCAACTAATGAAAAACTGTTTTTT.

The CDR3 reads CASSSQGNTQYF. For the CDR3, the DNA is TGTGCCAGCAGCTCCCAGGGTAATACGCAGTATTTT. This chain links TRBV9 with TRBJ2-3; perhaps TRBD1 as D (5 bases). V lost 4 bases and J 7 bases, leaving 10 bases between the germline ends. The CDR3 spans 12 residues. Germline CDR1 SGDLS, CDR2 YYNGEE.

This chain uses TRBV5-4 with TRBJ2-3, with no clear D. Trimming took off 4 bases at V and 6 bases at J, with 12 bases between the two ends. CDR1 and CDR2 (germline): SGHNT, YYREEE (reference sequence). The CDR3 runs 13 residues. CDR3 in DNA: TGTGCCAGCAGCGTACGGCCGTGGGATACGCAGTATTTT. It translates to CASSVRPWDTQYF.

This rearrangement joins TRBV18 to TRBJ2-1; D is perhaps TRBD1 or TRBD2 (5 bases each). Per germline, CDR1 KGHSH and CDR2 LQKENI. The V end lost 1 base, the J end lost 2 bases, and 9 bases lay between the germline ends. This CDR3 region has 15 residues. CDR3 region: CASSPLGTAYNEQFF. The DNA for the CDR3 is TGTGCCAGCTCACCACTCGGGACGGCCTACAATGAGCAGTTCTTC.

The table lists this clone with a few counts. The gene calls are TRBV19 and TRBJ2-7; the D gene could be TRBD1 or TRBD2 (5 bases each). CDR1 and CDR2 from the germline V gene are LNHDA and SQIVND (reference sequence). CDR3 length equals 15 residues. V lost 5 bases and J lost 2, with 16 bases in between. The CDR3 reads CASSPSGDGAYEQYF. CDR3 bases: TGTGCCAGTAGTCCAAGTGGGGACGGTGCCTACGAGCAGTACTTC. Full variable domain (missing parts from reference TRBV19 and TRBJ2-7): DGGITQSPKYLFRKEGQNVTLSCEQNLNHDAMYWYRQDPGQGLRLIYYSQIVNDFQKGDIAEGYSVSREKKESFPLTVTSAQKNPTAFYLCASSPSGDGAYEQYFGPGTRLTVT.

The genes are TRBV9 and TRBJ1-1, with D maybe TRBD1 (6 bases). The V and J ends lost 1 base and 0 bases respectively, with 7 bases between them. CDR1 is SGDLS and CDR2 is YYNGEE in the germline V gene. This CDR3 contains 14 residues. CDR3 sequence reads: CASSVQGMNTEAFF. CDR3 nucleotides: TGTGCCAGCAGCGTACAGGGGATGAACACTGAAGCTTTCTTT.

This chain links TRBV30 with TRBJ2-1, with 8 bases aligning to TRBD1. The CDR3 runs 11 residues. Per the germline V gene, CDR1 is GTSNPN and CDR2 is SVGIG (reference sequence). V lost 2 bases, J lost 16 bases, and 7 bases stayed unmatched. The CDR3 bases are TGTGCCTGGAGTAGGACAGGGAAAGGCTTCTTC. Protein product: CAWSRTGKGFF.

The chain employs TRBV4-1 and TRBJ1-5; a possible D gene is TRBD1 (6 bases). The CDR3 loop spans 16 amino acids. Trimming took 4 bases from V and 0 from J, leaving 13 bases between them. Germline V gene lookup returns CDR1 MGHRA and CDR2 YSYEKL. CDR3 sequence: CASSRPGQHSNQPQHF. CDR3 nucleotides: TGCGCCAGCAGCCGGCCGGGACAACATAGCAATCAGCCCCAGCATTTT.

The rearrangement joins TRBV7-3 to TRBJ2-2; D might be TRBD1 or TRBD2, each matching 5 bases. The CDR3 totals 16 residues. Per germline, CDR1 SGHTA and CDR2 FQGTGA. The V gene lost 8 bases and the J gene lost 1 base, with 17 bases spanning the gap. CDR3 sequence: CASSSSGPMNTGELFF. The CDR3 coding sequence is TGTGCCAGCTCATCATCGGGGCCGATGAACACCGGGGAGCTGTTTTTT.

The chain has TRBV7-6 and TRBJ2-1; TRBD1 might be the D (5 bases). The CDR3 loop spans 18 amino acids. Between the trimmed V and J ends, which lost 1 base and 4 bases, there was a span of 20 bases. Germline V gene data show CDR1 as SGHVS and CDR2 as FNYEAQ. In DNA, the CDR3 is TGTGCCAGCAGCTTAGATCCTGGTGGCAAGGGGCCGTACAATGAGCAGTTCTTC. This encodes CASSLDPGGKGPYNEQFF.

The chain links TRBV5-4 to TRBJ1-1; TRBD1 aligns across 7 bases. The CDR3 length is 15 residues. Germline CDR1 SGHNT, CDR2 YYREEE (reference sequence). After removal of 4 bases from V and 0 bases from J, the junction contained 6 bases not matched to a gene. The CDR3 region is CASSPRGGVNTEAFF. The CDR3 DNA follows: TGTGCCAGCAGCCCCAGGGGGGGGGTGAACACTGAAGCTTTCTTT.

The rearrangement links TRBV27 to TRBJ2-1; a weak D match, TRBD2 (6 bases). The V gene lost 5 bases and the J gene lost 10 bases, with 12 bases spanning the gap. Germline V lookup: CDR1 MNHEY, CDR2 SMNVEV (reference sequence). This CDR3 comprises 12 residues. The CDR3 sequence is CASSGLRGEQFF. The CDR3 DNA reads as TGTGCCAGCAGTGGGCTGCGGGGAGAGCAGTTCTTC.

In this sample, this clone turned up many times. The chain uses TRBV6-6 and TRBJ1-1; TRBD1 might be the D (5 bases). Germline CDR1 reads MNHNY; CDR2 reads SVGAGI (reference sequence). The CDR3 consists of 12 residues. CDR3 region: CAVGRSDTEAFF. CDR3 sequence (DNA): TGTGCGGTGGGGCGGTCAGACACTGAAGCTTTCTTT.

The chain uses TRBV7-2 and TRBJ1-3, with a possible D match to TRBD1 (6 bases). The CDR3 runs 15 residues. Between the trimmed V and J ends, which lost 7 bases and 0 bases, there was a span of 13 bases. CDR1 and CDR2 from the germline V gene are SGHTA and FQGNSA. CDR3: CASTVTGSSGNTIYF. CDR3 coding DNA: TGTGCCAGCACCGTCACAGGGAGCTCTGGAAACACCATATATTTT.

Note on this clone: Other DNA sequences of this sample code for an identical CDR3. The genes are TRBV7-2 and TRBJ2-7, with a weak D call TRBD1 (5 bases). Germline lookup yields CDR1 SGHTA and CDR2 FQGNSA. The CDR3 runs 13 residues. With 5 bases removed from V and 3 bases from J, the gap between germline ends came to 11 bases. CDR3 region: CASSPDRNYEQYF. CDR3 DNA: TGTGCCAGCAGCCCTGACAGAAACTACGAGCAGTACTTC.

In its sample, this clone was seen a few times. The CDR3 nucleotides are TGTGCCAGCAGCCCGGGGGACCCGGCCTTAGTTATTGCAGATACGCAGTATTTT. This translates into CASSPGDPALVIADTQYF. The genes are TRBV11-2 and TRBJ2-3; tentative D call: TRBD2 (6 bases). Germline V gives CDR1 SGHAT, CDR2 FQNNGV. Trimming removed 5 bases at V and 4 bases at J, with 25 bases between. The CDR3 totals 18 residues.